This T cell receptor (beta chain) emerged from a study of beta chain features in type 1 diabetes. Study results and limitations: Shorter TCRB CDR3s, moderately but significantly so, marked every one of the four CD4+ subsets in Type 1 diabetes patients.

This clone was observed a handful of times. Its specificity is unknown. Since all of the isolated RNA was reverse transcribed, expressed TCRB transcripts were what got sequenced. Here immunoSEQ multiplex PCR was the method, and the copy in TCRdb shows in-frame clones only, minus some. Of about 160,000 clones listed, roughly 8% are singletons. A CD45RO/CCR7/CD25/CD127/CD95/CD27 panel sorted naive, central memory, regulatory and stem cell-like memory CD4+ cells. V shed 6 bases and J shed 2 bases, with 13 bases lying between them. Germline lookup yields CDR1 SQVTM and CDR2 ANQGSEA. The CDR3 spans 13 residues.

What was sequenced was central memory CD4+ T cells from blood. The rearrangement uses TRBV29-1 and TRBJ1-2; weak D call: TRBD1 (6 bases). The sequence came from a woman in her thirties or forties with type 1 diabetes. CDR3 in DNA: TGCAGCGTCGGACAGACGGGGAACTATGGCTACACCTTC. It translates to CSVGQTGNYGYTF.